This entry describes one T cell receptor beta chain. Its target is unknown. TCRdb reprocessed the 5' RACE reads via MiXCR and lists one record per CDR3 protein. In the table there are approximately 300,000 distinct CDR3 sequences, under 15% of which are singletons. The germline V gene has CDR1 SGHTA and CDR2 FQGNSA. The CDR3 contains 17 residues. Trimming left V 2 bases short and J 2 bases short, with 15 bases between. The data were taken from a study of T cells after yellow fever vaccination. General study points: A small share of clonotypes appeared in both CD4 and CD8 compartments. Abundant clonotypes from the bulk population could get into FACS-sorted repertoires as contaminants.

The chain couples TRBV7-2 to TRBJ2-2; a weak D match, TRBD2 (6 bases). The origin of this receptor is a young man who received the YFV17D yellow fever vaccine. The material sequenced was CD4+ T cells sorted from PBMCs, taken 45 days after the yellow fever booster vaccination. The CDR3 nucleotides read TGTGCCAGCAGCTTACTCGGGGGTGGGGGAAACACCGGGGAGCTGTTTTTT. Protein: CASSLLGGGGNTGELFF.